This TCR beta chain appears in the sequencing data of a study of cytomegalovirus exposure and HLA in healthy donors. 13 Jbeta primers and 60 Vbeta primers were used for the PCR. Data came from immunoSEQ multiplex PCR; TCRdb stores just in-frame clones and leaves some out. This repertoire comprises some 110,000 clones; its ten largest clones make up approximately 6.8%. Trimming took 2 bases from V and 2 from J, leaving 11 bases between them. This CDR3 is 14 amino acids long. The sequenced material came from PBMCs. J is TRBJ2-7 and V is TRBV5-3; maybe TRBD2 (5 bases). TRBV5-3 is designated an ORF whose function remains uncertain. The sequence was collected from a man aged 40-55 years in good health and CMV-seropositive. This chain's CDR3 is CARSFLETTYEQYF. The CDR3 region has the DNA TGTGCCAGAAGCTTTCTGGAGACTACCTACGAGCAGTACTTC.